This TCR beta chain was profiled in a study of shared clonotypes between healthy human individuals. This clone occurred many times. The target antigen is unknown. The study's findings and limits: What rarefaction showed was incomplete sorted-subset sequencing despite large depth. Non-shared clonotypes had lower generation probabilities than those shared by all four donors.

Donors comprised healthy HIV-negative adults lacking recent acute infections or vaccinations. Germline trimming cut 5 bases from V and 7 bases from J; bases unmatched to any gene: 11. Germline V CDR1 and CDR2: KGHSH, LQKENI. The CDR3 has 15 residues. Methods used by the authors: In the immunoSEQ data, sequences were junction-only and lacked quality scores, so filtering differed. TCRdb's copy holds only in-frame clones and misses some; the assay was immunoSEQ multiplex PCR. Clone size and the V and J calls come from that table; the DNA yielded D and trimming. The sample has hundreds of thousands of clones, more than 70% seen once.

This TCR came from a woman in her twenties or thirties in good health. The specimen was memory CD4+ T cells sorted from blood. The sample's subset: CD45RA-negative fraction. The chain links TRBV18 to TRBJ1-5, with 7 bases that match TRBD1. The CDR3 nucleotides are TGTGCCAGCTCAAAGGGGCCAGGGGGAAACCAGCCCCAGCATTTT. Its translation is CASSKGPGGNQPQHF. Combining the CDR3 with reference TRBV18 and TRBJ1-5 gives the whole variable domain NAGVMQNPRHLVRRRGQEARLRCSPMKGHSHVYWYRQLPEEGLKFMVYLQKENIIDESGMPKERFSAEFPKEGPSILRIQQVVRGDSAAYFCASSKGPGGNQPQHFGDGTRLSIL.